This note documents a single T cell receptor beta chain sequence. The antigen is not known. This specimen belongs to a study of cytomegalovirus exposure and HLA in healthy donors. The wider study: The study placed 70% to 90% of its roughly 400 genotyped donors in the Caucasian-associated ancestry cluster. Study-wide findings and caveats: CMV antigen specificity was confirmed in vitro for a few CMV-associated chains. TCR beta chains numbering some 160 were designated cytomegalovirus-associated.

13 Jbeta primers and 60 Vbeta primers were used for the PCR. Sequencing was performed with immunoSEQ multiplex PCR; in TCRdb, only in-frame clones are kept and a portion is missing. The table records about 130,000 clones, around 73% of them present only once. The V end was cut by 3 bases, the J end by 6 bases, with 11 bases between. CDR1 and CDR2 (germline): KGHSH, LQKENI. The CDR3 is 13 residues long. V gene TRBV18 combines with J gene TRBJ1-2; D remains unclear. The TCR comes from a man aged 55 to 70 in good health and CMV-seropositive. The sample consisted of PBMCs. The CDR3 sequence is CASSPNSADGYTF. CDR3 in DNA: TGTGCCAGCTCACCTAACTCTGCTGATGGCTACACCTTC.